This TCR beta chain stems from a study of cytomegalovirus exposure and HLA in healthy donors. This clone was counted only a few times. The CDR3 extends over 16 amino acids. Germline assignment: CDR1 MNHEY and CDR2 SMNVEV (reference sequence). Trimming shortened V by 1 base and J by 4 bases, and 16 bases separated the two germline ends. A multiplex PCR was run with 60 Vbeta primers and 13 Jbeta primers. The data were produced by immunoSEQ multiplex PCR, yet TCRdb's version contains in-frame clones alone and is incomplete. The sample holds about 200,000 clones; about an eighth are singletons and the top ten take roughly 7.7%.

V and J are TRBV27 and TRBJ1-2; D is possibly TRBD1 (5 bases). This receptor was taken from a man in his forties or fifties in good health and CMV-seropositive. The sequencing sample was made of PBMCs. CDR3 sequence: CASSLFAGQGVYGYTF. In DNA form, the CDR3 reads TGTGCCAGCAGTTTATTTGCAGGCCAAGGGGTCTATGGCTACACCTTC.